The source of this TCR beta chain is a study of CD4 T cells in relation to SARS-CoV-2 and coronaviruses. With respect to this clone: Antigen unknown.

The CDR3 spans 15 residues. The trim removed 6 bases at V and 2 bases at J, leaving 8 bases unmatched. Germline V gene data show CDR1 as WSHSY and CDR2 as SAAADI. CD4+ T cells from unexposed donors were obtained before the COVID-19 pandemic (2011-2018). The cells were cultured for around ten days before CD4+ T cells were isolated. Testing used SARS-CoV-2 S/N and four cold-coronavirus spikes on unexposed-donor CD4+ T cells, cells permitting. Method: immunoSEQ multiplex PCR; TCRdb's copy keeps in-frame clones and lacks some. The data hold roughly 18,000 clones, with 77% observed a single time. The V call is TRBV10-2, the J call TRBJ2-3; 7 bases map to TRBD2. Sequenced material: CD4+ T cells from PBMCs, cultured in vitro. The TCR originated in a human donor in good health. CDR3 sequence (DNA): TGCGCCAGCAGCGCTAGCGGACAACTCACAGATACGCAGTATTTT. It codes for CASSASGQLTDTQYF.